This TCR beta chain is drawn from a study of neurological immune-mediated disorders. This clonotype was observed at least ten times. As yet, its antigen is unknown. The sorted libraries were made from some 960,000 CD4+ or CD8+ T cells. CDR1 is SGHRS, CDR2 YFSETQ, per germline. The germline V and J ends were trimmed by 1 base and 1 base, with 8 bases remaining between them. This CDR3 is built from 14 residues. Study findings and constraints: CDR3 amino acid sequences found in expanded clones were never shared across subjects, suggesting private repertoires in all groups.

In every sequencing run, more than 200 million TCR-beta sequences were generated from 15-18 subjects. TCRdb independently ran MiXCR on the 5' RACE reads; one entry per CDR3 protein. The sample carries roughly 31,000 distinct CDR3 sequences, approximately 24% recorded once. This chain uses TRBV5-1 with TRBJ2-5, with TRBD1 as a possible D gene (6 bases). The specimen sequenced was CD4+ T cells from blood. The origin of this receptor is a man over 45 with HTLV-1-associated myelopathy (HAM/TSP). This chain's CDR3 is CASSLTGFQETQYF. In DNA, the CDR3 is TGCGCCAGCAGCTTGACAGGGTTCCAAGAGACCCAGTACTTC.